This is a list of T cell receptor beta chains from one sample in a study of CD8+ T cells in alopecia areata. Method: immunoSEQ multiplex PCR; TCRdb's copy keeps in-frame clones and lacks some. The top ten hold more than 13% of the sample, which has approximately 170,000 clones, 50% to 65% seen once. Sequencing was performed on CD4+ T cells sorted from blood, taken at week 24, from a patient treated with tofacitinib. Source of these receptors: a human donor with alopecia areata. CDR3s include the opening cysteine and the closing phenylalanine or tryptophan. D genes are given only for firm matches. Rows give clone size only sometimes, using once, few, many, or a class for an expanded clone.

D gene: -; V gene: TRBV29-1; clone size: -; CDR3 length: 14; J gene: TRBJ2-2; CDR3 protein: CSGARDTNTGELFF; CDR3 DNA: TGCAGCGGTGCTAGGGACACCAACACCGGGGAGCTGTTTTTT
D gene: -; V gene: TRBV30; clone size: few; CDR3 length: 15; J gene: TRBJ2-3; CDR3 protein: CAWSPPVLGTDTQYF; CDR3 DNA: TGTGCCTGGAGCCCCCCGGTCCTAGGCACAGATACGCAGTATTTT
D gene: -; V gene: TRBV7-8; clone size: -; CDR3 length: 12; J gene: TRBJ2-5; CDR3 protein: CASSLVAETQYF; CDR3 DNA: TGTGCCAGCAGCTTAGTGGCGGAGACCCAGTACTTC
D gene: -; V gene: TRBV5-1; clone size: -; CDR3 length: 15; J gene: TRBJ2-5; CDR3 protein: CASSLMGRDQETQYF; CDR3 DNA: TGCGCCAGCAGCTTGATGGGTCGCGACCAAGAGACCCAGTACTTC
D gene: -; V gene: TRBV7-9; clone size: -; CDR3 length: 17; J gene: TRBJ2-6; CDR3 protein: CASSIMGPISGANVLTF; CDR3 DNA: TGTGCCAGCAGCATAATGGGACCGATCTCTGGGGCCAACGTCCTGACTTTC
D gene: TRBD1; V gene: TRBV28; clone size: few; CDR3 length: 14; J gene: TRBJ2-7; CDR3 protein: CASIPQGSSYEQYF; CDR3 DNA: TGTGCCAGCATTCCACAGGGGTCTTCCTACGAGCAGTACTTC
D gene: -; V gene: TRBV5-6; clone size: -; CDR3 length: 16; J gene: TRBJ1-2; CDR3 protein: CASSLSHEIGGYGYTF; CDR3 DNA: TGTGCCAGCAGCTTGAGCCATGAGATTGGTGGTTATGGCTACACCTTC
D gene: -; V gene: TRBV2; clone size: -; CDR3 length: 16; J gene: TRBJ2-3; CDR3 protein: CASSEGRQENTDTQYF; CDR3 DNA: TGTGCCAGCAGTGAGGGCCGACAGGAAAACACAGATACGCAGTATTTT
D gene: -; V gene: TRBV6-4; clone size: few; CDR3 length: 15; J gene: TRBJ2-3; CDR3 protein: CASRGSVTSTDTQYF; CDR3 DNA: TGTGCCAGCAGAGGGAGCGTAACTAGCACAGATACGCAGTATTTT
D gene: TRBD1; V gene: TRBV9; clone size: -; CDR3 length: 15; J gene: TRBJ1-1; CDR3 protein: CASSAPDRVNTEAFF; CDR3 DNA: TGTGCCAGCAGCGCTCCAGACAGGGTGAACACTGAAGCTTTCTTT
D gene: -; V gene: TRBV7-2; clone size: few; CDR3 length: 15; J gene: TRBJ2-5; CDR3 protein: CASSFGLPGGQTQYF; CDR3 DNA: TGTGCCAGCAGCTTTGGCCTTCCGGGCGGACAGACCCAGTACTTC
D gene: TRBD2; V gene: TRBV6-6; clone size: -; CDR3 length: 13; J gene: TRBJ2-7; CDR3 protein: CASTKAGGYEQYF; CDR3 DNA: TGTGCCAGCACCAAAGCCGGGGGGTACGAGCAGTACTTC
D gene: -; V gene: TRBV20-1; clone size: -; CDR3 length: 10; J gene: TRBJ2-5; CDR3 protein: CSAERETQYF; CDR3 DNA: TGCAGTGCTGAGCGAGAGACCCAGTACTTC
D gene: TRBD1; V gene: TRBV29-1; clone size: -; CDR3 length: 15; J gene: TRBJ2-7; CDR3 protein: CSVEGGGQGRYEQYF; CDR3 DNA: TGCAGCGTTGAAGGGGGAGGACAGGGGAGATACGAGCAGTACTTC
D gene: TRBD1; V gene: TRBV29-1; clone size: -; CDR3 length: 13; J gene: TRBJ2-3; CDR3 protein: CSVERDRTDTQYF; CDR3 DNA: TGCAGCGTTGAGCGGGACAGGACAGATACGCAGTATTTT
D gene: -; V gene: TRBV2; clone size: -; CDR3 length: 13; J gene: TRBJ1-5; CDR3 protein: CASRDTTSQPQHF; CDR3 DNA: TGTGCCAGCAGGGACACCACCAGCCAGCCCCAGCATTTT
D gene: -; V gene: TRBV11-2; clone size: few; CDR3 length: 13; J gene: TRBJ2-5; CDR3 protein: CASSGYISETQYF; CDR3 DNA: TGTGCCAGCAGCGGGTACATATCAGAGACCCAGTACTTC
D gene: -; V gene: TRBV29-1; clone size: -; CDR3 length: 12; J gene: TRBJ1-4; CDR3 protein: CSVEGPNEKLFF; CDR3 DNA: TGCAGCGTTGAGGGCCCGAATGAAAAACTGTTTTTT
D gene: -; V gene: TRBV29-1; clone size: -; CDR3 length: 11; J gene: TRBJ2-1; CDR3 protein: CSVAPGDEQFF; CDR3 DNA: TGCAGCGTGGCCCCAGGGGATGAGCAGTTCTTC
D gene: -; V gene: TRBV5-1; clone size: -; CDR3 length: 17; J gene: TRBJ2-3; CDR3 protein: CASSLTGKSDGTDTQYF; CDR3 DNA: TGCGCCAGCAGCTTAACAGGGAAATCCGACGGCACAGATACGCAGTATTTT
D gene: -; V gene: TRBV29-1; clone size: -; CDR3 length: 12; J gene: TRBJ2-3; CDR3 protein: CNYKRDTDTQYF; CDR3 DNA: TGCAATTACAAGCGAGACACAGATACGCAGTATTTT
D gene: -; V gene: TRBV5-1; clone size: -; CDR3 length: 14; J gene: TRBJ2-7; CDR3 protein: CASSLGQAPYEQYF; CDR3 DNA: TGCGCCAGCAGCTTGGGACAGGCTCCCTACGAGCAGTACTTC
D gene: -; V gene: TRBV6-5; clone size: few; CDR3 length: 15; J gene: TRBJ2-7; CDR3 protein: CASRDRDKGLFKQYF; CDR3 DNA: TGTGCCAGCAGAGACCGGGACAAGGGGTTATTCAAGCAGTACTTC
D gene: -; V gene: TRBV29-1; clone size: -; CDR3 length: 15; J gene: TRBJ1-5; CDR3 protein: CSVALGGSGNQPQHF; CDR3 DNA: TGCAGCGTCGCCCTCGGGGGTAGCGGCAATCAGCCCCAGCATTTT